A selection of T cell receptor beta chains follows, all from one sample in a study of blood T cell repertoires in COVID-19. Libraries were prepared by immunoSEQ multiplex PCR; TCRdb keeps only in-frame clonotypes and omits some of them. The sample holds approximately 300,000 clones, approximately 85% seen once. The sample consisted of peripheral blood. The receptors were gathered from a human donor with COVID-19, enrolled during active disease. The donor label of this sample is uncertain. The CDR3 runs from the conserved cysteine through the conserved F or W. The order of the fields is clone size, D gene, V gene, J gene, CDR3 DNA, CDR3 protein. D genes are given only for firm matches. For some rows the clone size is stated as once, few or many, or as a class when expanded; others skip it.

abundance: -
d_gene: -
v_gene: TRBV6-5
j_gene: TRBJ1-1
CDR3nt: TGTGCCAGCAGTTCGTACGCCAGGGTGACGGGCACTGAAGCTTTCTTT
CDR3aa: CASSSYARVTGTEAFF

abundance: -
d_gene: -
v_gene: TRBV19
j_gene: TRBJ1-5
CDR3nt: TGTGCCAGTAGTATTTACGGATCGGGAGGCAATCAGCCCCAGCATTTT
CDR3aa: CASSIYGSGGNQPQHF

abundance: once
d_gene: -
v_gene: TRBV27
j_gene: TRBJ2-3
CDR3nt: TGTGCCAGCAGCCACTCTAGCACAGATACGCAGTATTTT
CDR3aa: CASSHSSTDTQYF

abundance: -
d_gene: TRBD1
v_gene: TRBV9
j_gene: TRBJ2-2
CDR3nt: TGTGCCAGCAGCTTCCGACAGGGTGGGACCGGGGAGCTGTTTTTT
CDR3aa: CASSFRQGGTGELFF

abundance: -
d_gene: -
v_gene: TRBV3-1/TRBV3-2
j_gene: TRBJ1-1
CDR3nt: TGTGCCAGCACCGAGGGTTTGAACACTGAAGCTTTCTTT
CDR3aa: CASTEGLNTEAFF

abundance: -
d_gene: -
v_gene: TRBV12-3/TRBV12-4
j_gene: TRBJ2-2
CDR3nt: TGTGCCAGCAGGATGGCCAGCACCGGGGAGCTGTTTTTT
CDR3aa: CASRMASTGELFF

abundance: -
d_gene: TRBD2
v_gene: TRBV20-1
j_gene: TRBJ2-1
CDR3nt: TGCAGTGCTAGTGGGCTAGCGGACAATGAGCAGTTCTTC
CDR3aa: CSASGLADNEQFF

abundance: -
d_gene: -
v_gene: TRBV6-5
j_gene: TRBJ1-3
CDR3nt: TGTGCCAGCAGTCCCCAGGGGATAGGGGGCACCATATATTTT
CDR3aa: CASSPQGIGGTIYF

abundance: -
d_gene: -
v_gene: TRBV10-3
j_gene: TRBJ2-3
CDR3nt: TGTGCCATCGCCCAGGGGCAGGGCGACACAGATACGCAGTATTTT
CDR3aa: CAIAQGQGDTDTQYF

abundance: -
d_gene: -
v_gene: TRBV19
j_gene: TRBJ1-4
CDR3nt: TGTGCCAGTAGTATTGGGAGTATGGAGAAACTGTTTTTT
CDR3aa: CASSIGSMEKLFF

abundance: -
d_gene: -
v_gene: TRBV2
j_gene: TRBJ1-2
CDR3nt: TGTGCCAGCAGTGATCAGAGGCGGGGCTACACCTTC
CDR3aa: CASSDQRRGYTF

abundance: -
d_gene: -
v_gene: TRBV5-6
j_gene: TRBJ1-3
CDR3nt: TGTGCCAGCAGCTTGGATTACTCTGGAAACACCATATATTTT
CDR3aa: CASSLDYSGNTIYF

abundance: -
d_gene: TRBD2
v_gene: TRBV11-2
j_gene: TRBJ2-1
CDR3nt: TGTGCCAGCAGCCTCAGGTCGGAGAGCGGGAGCTCCTACAATGAGCAGTTCTTC
CDR3aa: CASSLRSESGSSYNEQFF

abundance: -
d_gene: -
v_gene: TRBV11-2
j_gene: TRBJ2-3
CDR3nt: TGTGCCAGCAGCCCCATGAGGTCCCTGAGCACAGATACGCAGTATTTT
CDR3aa: CASSPMRSLSTDTQYF

abundance: -
d_gene: -
v_gene: TRBV7-3
j_gene: TRBJ1-1
CDR3nt: TGTGCCAGCAGCTTAGGGCCTCCGCGCGGGGGCACTGAAGCTTTCTTT
CDR3aa: CASSLGPPRGGTEAFF

abundance: -
d_gene: TRBD1
v_gene: TRBV14
j_gene: TRBJ1-2
CDR3nt: TGTGCCAGCAGCCCGTGGACAGGGATTGGGTTTAACTATGGCTACACCTTC
CDR3aa: CASSPWTGIGFNYGYTF

abundance: -
d_gene: -
v_gene: TRBV19
j_gene: TRBJ1-1
CDR3nt: TGTGCCAGCAATGCTTATGGAACGGGGACTGAAGCTTTCTTT
CDR3aa: CASNAYGTGTEAFF

abundance: -
d_gene: TRBD2
v_gene: TRBV10-3
j_gene: TRBJ2-3
CDR3nt: TGTGCCATCAGTGGGACTAGCGAACAGTATTTT
CDR3aa: CAISGTSEQYF

abundance: -
d_gene: TRBD2
v_gene: TRBV19
j_gene: TRBJ2-3
CDR3nt: TGTGCCAGTAGTCCCCGTGCCGGGAGGGGAGGAGATACGCAGTATTTT
CDR3aa: CASSPRAGRGGDTQYF

abundance: -
d_gene: -
v_gene: TRBV5-5
j_gene: TRBJ2-3
CDR3nt: TGTGCCAGCAGCTTGGCCTTTGTGTTCGGGAGCGAGAGCACAGATACGCAGTATTTT
CDR3aa: CASSLAFVFGSESTDTQYF

abundance: -
d_gene: TRBD1
v_gene: TRBV6-5
j_gene: TRBJ2-7
CDR3nt: TGTGCCAGCAGTTACTGGACAGGGGGAAGTGACGAGCAGTACTTC
CDR3aa: CASSYWTGGSDEQYF

abundance: -
d_gene: -
v_gene: TRBV5-4
j_gene: TRBJ2-7
CDR3nt: TGTGCCAGCAGCTTGGGGTCTAGCGAGTTCTACGAGCAGTACTTC
CDR3aa: CASSLGSSEFYEQYF

abundance: -
d_gene: TRBD1
v_gene: TRBV7-9
j_gene: TRBJ2-7
CDR3nt: TGTGCCAGCAGGTCCGGGACAGGGGTGGGCGAGCAGTACTTC
CDR3aa: CASRSGTGVGEQYF

abundance: -
d_gene: TRBD1
v_gene: TRBV2
j_gene: TRBJ1-3
CDR3nt: TGTGCCAGCATCGACGAGGGGGCCGCTCCTCGCCGATCTGGAAACACCATATATTTT
CDR3aa: CASIDEGAAPRRSGNTIYF

abundance: -
d_gene: -
v_gene: TRBV29-1
j_gene: TRBJ1-5
CDR3nt: TGCAGCCCCGACTATCCTAAAGACCAGCCCCAGCATTTT
CDR3aa: CSPDYPKDQPQHF